This T cell receptor beta chain is from a study of vaccination and CD4 T cells after COVID-19. Turning to this clonotype: Its antigen is undetermined.

Sample treatment: approximately 9-day PBMC culture with coronavirus spike peptide pools or control peptides (ViraFEST assay). The CDR3 has 15 residues. Trimming shortened V by 6 bases and J by 2 bases, and 19 bases separated the two germline ends. Looked up from germline, CDR1 is DFQATT and CDR2 is SNEGSKA (reference sequence). An Oncomine TCR Beta short-read assay was used to sequence the DNA from cultured CD4+ T cells. TCRdb re-called the PCR reads through MiXCR, storing one row per CDR3 protein. The sample lists about 9,100 distinct CDR3 sequences; roughly 71% were seen once. This rearrangement joins TRBV20-1 to TRBJ1-2, with D perhaps TRBD1 (5 bases). This clonotype was obtained from a human donor who had recovered from COVID-19. Sample: CD4+ T cells from blood, cultured in vitro. The CDR3 DNA reads as TGCAGTGCCGGGGGAACAGGTGAAAGGAACTATGGCTACACCTTC. Amino acids: CSAGGTGERNYGYTF.